This passage covers 31 T cell receptor beta chains from one sample sequenced in a study of blood T cell repertoires in COVID-19. Data came from immunoSEQ multiplex PCR; TCRdb stores just in-frame clones and leaves some out. The table has about 190,000 clones, around nine tenths seen once. Sequencing used peripheral blood. All receptors derive from a young man with acute or convalescent COVID-19.

This rearrangement joins TRBV12-5 to TRBJ1-6; the D is unclear. Trimming left V 6 bases short and J 5 bases short, with 5 bases between. The CDR3 sequence is 12 residues long. From germline, CDR1 is LGHNT and CDR2 FRNRAP. CDR3 nucleotides: TGTGCTAGTGGCCGAGATAATTCACCCCTCCACTTT. Its protein product is CASGRDNSPLHF.

The V and J genes are TRBV15 and TRBJ1-1; D unresolved. The ends were cut back, 0 bases at V and 1 base at J, with 3 bases in the middle. The CDR3 runs to 13 residues. Per germline, CDR1 LNHNV and CDR2 YYDKDF (reference sequence). The CDR3 loop reads CATSRDRNTEAFF. The CDR3 bases are TGTGCCACCAGCAGAGACAGGAACACTGAAGCTTTCTTT.

This clone is a singleton in its sample. This chain joins TRBV6-5 and TRBJ1-5; TRBD1 might be the D (5 bases). Trimming took 5 bases from V and 9 from J, leaving 17 bases between them. The CDR3 covers 14 residues. Germline loops: CDR1 MNHEY, CDR2 SVGAGI. The DNA of the CDR3 is TGTGCCAGCAGTCCTCGTGGGGGAGGTCTGCCCCAGCATTTT. The encoded protein is CASSPRGGGLPQHF.

The genes are TRBV6-5 and TRBJ2-5; 8 bases map to TRBD1. Germline CDR1 reads MNHEY; CDR2 reads SVGAGI. The CDR3 is 14 residues long. With V trimmed by 0 bases and J by 4 bases, 1 base remained unmatched. CDR3 sequence: CASSYSDRGETQYF. In DNA, the CDR3 is TGTGCCAGCAGTTACTCCGACAGGGGAGAGACCCAGTACTTC.

The gene calls are TRBV19 and TRBJ1-6; 7 nucleotides align to TRBD1. Germline loops: CDR1 LNHDA, CDR2 SQIVND (reference sequence). This CDR3 has 14 residues. V trimming: 5 bases; J trimming: 10 bases; junction bases outside the gene matches: 8. In DNA form, the CDR3 reads TGTGCCAGTAGTTTCACGACAGGGTTGTCACCCCTCCACTTT. This sequence encodes CASSFTTGLSPLHF.

The J gene is TRBJ1-2, the V gene TRBV28; 11 nucleotides match TRBD1. The CDR3 runs to 16 residues. J was trimmed by 7 bases and V by 5 bases; bases with no gene match: 12. Germline CDR1 is MDHEN and CDR2 is SYDVKM. This CDR3 is CASSPSGTGGLFGYTF. CDR3 DNA sequence: TGTGCCAGCAGTCCTTCCGGGACAGGGGGTTTGTTTGGCTACACCTTC.

V and J are TRBV5-1 and TRBJ1-1; TRBD1 matches at 9 bases. Unmatched junction bases numbered 10, after V lost 4 bases and J lost 6 bases. The CDR3 consists of 15 residues. CDR1 SGHRS and CDR2 YFSETQ come from the germline V gene. The CDR3 coding sequence is TGCGCCAGCAGCATGACTCCGGGACAGGGCCCTGAAGCTTTCTTT. Its protein is CASSMTPGQGPEAFF.

The rearrangement uses TRBV6-5 and TRBJ2-7, with 7 nucleotides matching TRBD2. Germline loops: CDR1 MNHEY, CDR2 SVGAGI. Losses at the gene ends were 6 bases for V and 3 bases for J; bases not matched to a gene: 8. CDR3 length: 14 amino acids. CDR3 nucleotides: TGTGCCAGCAGCCTTAGGGAGGGGATCTACGAGCAGTACTTC. Amino acids: CASSLREGIYEQYF.

With regard to this clone: One junction end disagrees with the germline gene, perhaps due to a read error. This chain uses TRBV20-1 with TRBJ2-7; a weak D match, TRBD2 (5 bases). CDR1 and CDR2 (germline): DFQATT, SNEGSKA (reference sequence). The CDR3 is 11 amino acids. The CDR3 reads CGARWRDEQYF. The DNA for the CDR3 is TGCGGTGCTAGATGGCGGGACGAGCAGTACTTC.

The V gene is TRBV7-9, the J gene TRBJ2-5; 7 positions agree with TRBD2. J gave up 5 bases and V 4 bases, and 4 bases lay outside the gene matches. Germline V lookup: CDR1 SEHNR, CDR2 FQNEAQ (reference sequence). This CDR3 has 13 amino acids. CDR3 region: CASSSRAGETQYF. The CDR3 DNA reads as TGTGCCAGCAGCTCCAGAGCGGGGGAGACCCAGTACTTC. The whole variable domain, remainder taken from reference TRBV7-9 and TRBJ2-5, is DTGVSQNPRHKITKRGQNVTFRCDPISEHNRLYWYRQTLGQGPEFLTYFQNEAQLEKSRLLSDRFSAERPKGSFSTLEIQRTEQGDSAMYLCASSSRAGETQYFGPGTRLLVL.

A remark on this clone: The CDR3 ends on some other residue instead of the conserved phenylalanine or tryptophan, so this is likely a read error. No DNA is shown, since the ends of the CDR3 on it are uncertain; the CDR3 is the one TCRdb lists. The V gene is TRBV5-5, the J gene TRBJ1-2. From its first to its last residue, the CDR3 has 9 amino acids. Germline V gene lookup returns CDR1 SGHKS and CDR2 YYEKEE (reference sequence). The CDR3: CASSLGGPG.

V is TRBV9 and J is TRBJ1-3; possibly TRBD1 for D (5 bases). The V and J ends lost 3 bases and 6 bases respectively, with 10 bases between them. The CDR3 consists of 13 residues. Germline V gene sequence: CDR1 SGDLS, CDR2 YYNGEE. DNA for the CDR3: TGTGCCAGCAGCGACCTCAGGGAAAACACCATATATTTT. Translation: CASSDLRENTIYF.

This clone has a single count. The rearrangement uses TRBV15 and TRBJ1-5, with D tentatively TRBD1 (5 bases). CDR1 LNHNV and CDR2 YYDKDF come from the germline V gene (reference sequence). V was cut by 5 bases and J by 6 bases, with 20 bases left in between. CDR3 length: 16 amino acids. CDR3 nucleotide sequence: TGTGCCACCAGCGCGCTACTCCAGGGTTTCGGTCAGCCCCAGCATTTT. Translation: CATSALLQGFGQPQHF. Looking up the rest from reference TRBV15 and TRBJ1-5 gives the full variable domain: DAMVIQNPRYQVTQFGKPVTLSCSQTLNHNVMYWYQQKSSQAPKLLFHYYDKDFNNEADTPDNFQSRRPNTSFCFLDIRSPGLGDTAMYLCATSALLQGFGQPQHFGDGTRLSIL.

The chain employs TRBV5-1 and TRBJ2-1, with 12 nucleotides matching TRBD2. V was pared by 3 bases and J by 0 bases, with 19 bases of the junction left unmatched. The CDR3 runs 22 residues. Germline V CDR1 and CDR2: SGHRS, YFSETQ. CDR3: CASSSLHQRGLAGPSSYNEQFF. The CDR3 DNA reads as TGCGCCAGCAGCTCATTACATCAGAGAGGACTAGCGGGACCGAGCTCCTACAATGAGCAGTTCTTC.

This clone occurred a few times. The CDR3 nucleotides read TGTGCCAGCAGTTACGGGACACTGCAAGAGACCCAGTACTTC. Amino acids: CASSYGTLQETQYF. The J gene is TRBJ2-5, the V gene TRBV5-4; the D gene is possibly TRBD1 (6 bases). This CDR3 comprises 14 residues. The ends were cut back, 5 bases at V and 2 bases at J, with 13 bases in the middle. Germline CDR1 is SGHNT and CDR2 is YYREEE (reference sequence).

This chain links TRBV11-2 with TRBJ2-1; 7 nucleotides align to TRBD1. The V and J ends lost 6 bases and 4 bases, in that order; junction bases with no gene match: 9. Germline-derived CDR1 and CDR2 are SGHAT and FQNNGV. The CDR3 runs 15 residues. CDR3 sequence: CASRQIQGRYNEQFF. The CDR3 DNA is TGTGCCAGCAGACAGATACAGGGGCGGTACAATGAGCAGTTCTTC.

The chain employs TRBV29-1 and TRBJ1-2, with D perhaps TRBD1 (5 bases). The CDR3 sequence is 13 residues long. The V gene lost 4 bases and the J gene lost 7 bases, with 16 bases spanning the gap. Germline V gene sequence: CDR1 SQVTM, CDR2 ANQGSEA. CDR3 nucleotide sequence: TGCAGCGTTGTAAAAGAGCCCGGGGGTGGCTACACCTTC. Translated: CSVVKEPGGGYTF.

The genes are TRBV7-2 and TRBJ2-1; TRBD2 agrees at 10 bases. This CDR3 is 18 amino acids long. Germline assignment: CDR1 SGHTA and CDR2 FQGNSA. With 2 bases clipped from V and 7 bases from J, the junction kept 14 bases outside the gene matches. The CDR3 DNA is TGTGCCAGCAGCTTAAGAGCGGGGGGGCTCGGGCGTCGGAATGAGCAGTTCTTC. Its protein product is CASSLRAGGLGRRNEQFF.

This clone was picked up one time. The chain combines TRBV6-1 with TRBJ1-4, with 8 bases aligning to TRBD1. Trimming at V came to 3 bases and at J to 10 bases, leaving 7 bases not matched to a gene. CDR3 length: 14 residues. The germline CDR1 and CDR2 sequences are MNHNS and SASEGT. The CDR3: CASSDTRDRLKLFF. The CDR3 DNA sequence: TGTGCCAGCAGTGACACGCGGGACAGGTTAAAACTGTTTTTT.

This clone was detected a few times. The rearrangement joins TRBV19 to TRBJ1-5; a weak D match, TRBD1 (5 bases). Trimming took off 3 bases at V and 7 bases at J, with 16 bases between the two ends. CDR1 is LNHDA and CDR2 is SQIVND in the germline V gene (reference sequence). The CDR3 loop spans 15 amino acids. DNA for the CDR3: TGTGCCAGTAGTATCGAAGGGCAGGGAGGACAGCCCCAGCATTTT. Translating it yields CASSIEGQGGQPQHF. Combining the CDR3 with reference TRBV19 and TRBJ1-5 gives the whole variable domain DGGITQSPKYLFRKEGQNVTLSCEQNLNHDAMYWYRQDPGQGLRLIYYSQIVNDFQKGDIAEGYSVSREKKESFPLTVTSAQKNPTAFYLCASSIEGQGGQPQHFGDGTRLSIL.

Only a few counts were recorded for this clone. The V gene is TRBV28, the J gene TRBJ1-2; 8 bases are a match to TRBD1. V shed 2 bases, J shed 6 bases, and the junction held 5 bases outside the gene matches. Germline values: CDR1 MDHEN, CDR2 SYDVKM. This CDR3 region has 14 residues. The CDR3 DNA follows: TGTGCCAGCAGTTTACCCCACAGGGGGGATGGCTACACCTTC. Its protein is CASSLPHRGDGYTF.

J is TRBJ1-5 and V is TRBV10-3; D unclear. CDR3 length: 17 residues. CDR1 and CDR2 (germline): ENHRY, SYGVKD. V lost 6 bases, J lost 0 bases, and 18 bases lay in between. CDR3 nucleotides: TGTGCCATCAGCGGAGGTGGGTCAGGCTATAGCAATCAGCCCCAGCATTTT. It encodes CAISGGGSGYSNQPQHF.

The V and J genes are TRBV11-2 and TRBJ2-5; D not certain. Trimming removed 3 bases at V and 4 bases at J, with 3 bases between. Looked up from germline, CDR1 is SGHAT and CDR2 is FQNNGV. This CDR3 is 11 amino acids long. As DNA, the CDR3 is TGTGCCAGCAGCTTTCTAGAGACCCAGTACTTC. Translating gives CASSFLETQYF.

This clone has only a few counts. The V and J genes are TRBV28 and TRBJ1-5, with D possibly being TRBD1 (5 bases). V was clipped by 7 bases and J by 3 bases, with 16 bases between them. The CDR3 consists of 15 residues. Germline-derived CDR1 and CDR2 are MDHEN and SYDVKM. The CDR3 sequence: CASTLGGLNNQPQHF. The CDR3 coding sequence is TGTGCCAGCACCCTGGGGGGTTTGAACAATCAGCCCCAGCATTTT.

The rearrangement links TRBV7-9 to TRBJ2-4, with no clear D. This CDR3 comprises 17 residues. Trimming left V 1 base short and J 0 bases short, with 13 bases between. Germline CDR1 reads SEHNR; CDR2 reads FQNEAQ (reference sequence). CDR3 region: CASSLDEVSIAKNIQYF. In DNA form, the CDR3 reads TGTGCCAGCAGCTTAGACGAGGTGTCCATAGCCAAAAACATTCAGTACTTC.

The rearrangement joins TRBV23-1 to TRBJ2-7; TRBD2 matches at 8 bases. TRBV23-1 is annotated as an ORF whose role is uncertain. This CDR3 region has 16 residues. Germline trimming cut 6 bases from V and 0 bases from J; bases unmatched to any gene: 10. This CDR3 is CASRAGEQKFSYEQYF. CDR3 DNA: TGCGCCAGCAGAGCGGGAGAGCAAAAGTTCTCCTACGAGCAGTACTTC.

The J gene is TRBJ1-4, the V gene TRBV9; 7 nucleotides agree with TRBD1. With V trimmed by 9 bases and J by 8 bases, 7 bases remained unmatched. The CDR3 runs 12 residues. CDR1 SGDLS and CDR2 YYNGEE come from the germline V gene. Here the CDR3 DNA reads TGTGCCACCGGACAGGTGCGAGAAAAACTGTTTTTT. Amino acid sequence: CATGQVREKLFF. The complete variable domain, with remaining parts taken from reference TRBV9 and TRBJ1-4, reads DSGVTQTPKHLITATGQRVTLRCSPRSGDLSVYWYQQSLDQGLQFLIQYYNGEERAKGNILERFSAQQFPDLHSELNLSSLELGDSALYFCATGQVREKLFFGSGTQLSVL.

This clone came up a few times. The chain recombines TRBV2 with TRBJ1-5, with D unclear. The CDR3 contains 14 residues. V lost 7 bases and J 7 bases, leaving 17 bases between the germline ends. Per germline, CDR1 SNHLY and CDR2 FYNNEI. The CDR3, as DNA: TGTGCCAGCAATCGACACCCGGAAAGCCAGCCCCAGCATTTT. Translated, it gives CASNRHPESQPQHF.

The genes are TRBV6-5 and TRBJ2-3, with D unclear. The V gene lost 6 bases and the J gene lost 1 base, with 8 bases spanning the gap. This CDR3 is built from 13 residues. CDR1 is MNHEY, CDR2 SVGAGI, per germline. The CDR3 region is CASRSVGTDTQYF. CDR3 DNA sequence: TGTGCCAGCAGAAGCGTGGGCACAGATACGCAGTATTTT.

The chain links TRBV7-3 to TRBJ2-1; D is ambiguous. CDR3 length: 14 amino acids. Trimming removed 4 bases at V and 0 bases at J, with 7 bases between. The V gene's germline CDR1 is SGHTA and CDR2 FQGTGA. Here the CDR3 reads CASSSTYSYNEQFF. CDR3 DNA: TGTGCCAGCAGCTCCACATACTCCTACAATGAGCAGTTCTTC.

The chain combines TRBV11-3 with TRBJ1-1, with 7 nucleotides matching TRBD1. Unmatched junction bases numbered 4, after V lost 5 bases and J lost 10 bases. The length of the CDR3 is 11 residues. Per germline, CDR1 SGHNT and CDR2 YENEEA. This CDR3 reads CASSAGGPAFF. The CDR3 bases are TGTGCCAGCAGCGCAGGGGGTCCAGCTTTCTTT.